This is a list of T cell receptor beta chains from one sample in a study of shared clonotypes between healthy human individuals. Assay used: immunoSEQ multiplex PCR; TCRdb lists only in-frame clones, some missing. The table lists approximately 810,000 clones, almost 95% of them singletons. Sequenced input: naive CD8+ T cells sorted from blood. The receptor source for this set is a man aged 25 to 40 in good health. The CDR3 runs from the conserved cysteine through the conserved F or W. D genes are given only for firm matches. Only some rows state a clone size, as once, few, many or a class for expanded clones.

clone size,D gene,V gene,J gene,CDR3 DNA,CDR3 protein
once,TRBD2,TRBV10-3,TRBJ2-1,TGTGCCACGGGACTAGCGGGAGCCAATGAGCAGTTCTTC,CATGLAGANEQFF
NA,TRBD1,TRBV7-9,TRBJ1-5,TGTGCCAGCAGCTCAATAGGGACAGGGGATCGTGGGAATCAGCCCCAGCATTTT,CASSSIGTGDRGNQPQHF
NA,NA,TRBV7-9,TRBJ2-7,TGTGCCAGCAGCTTAGCCGCAGGGATGGGTTACGAGCAGTACTTC,CASSLAAGMGYEQYF
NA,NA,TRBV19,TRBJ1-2,TGTGCCAGTACCCCTTTTCCCGGACGGGGCTACACCTTC,CASTPFPGRGYTF
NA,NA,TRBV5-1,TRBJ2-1,TGCGCCAGCAGTTCTCGGGGGGCAGAACGGAATGAGCAGTTCTTC,CASSSRGAERNEQFF
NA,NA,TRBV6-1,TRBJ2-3,TGTGCCAGCAGCGAGCCCGGGTTGGATACGCAGTATTTT,CASSEPGLDTQYF
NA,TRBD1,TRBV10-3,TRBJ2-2,TGTGCCATCAGTGACCCTGGACAGGGCGTTGCCGGGGAGCTGTTTTTT,CAISDPGQGVAGELFF
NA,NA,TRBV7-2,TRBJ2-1,TGTGCCAGCAGCTTAAGCCTGTACAATGAGCAGTTCTTC,CASSLSLYNEQFF
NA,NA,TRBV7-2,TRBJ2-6,TGTGCCAGCAGCTTATGGCCGTTTGAACCTGGGGCCAACGTCCTGACTTTC,CASSLWPFEPGANVLTF
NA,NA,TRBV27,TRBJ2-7,TGTGCCAGCTCCTTTAGCTCCTACGAGCAGTACTTC,CASSFSSYEQYF
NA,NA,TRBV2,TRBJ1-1,TGTGCCAGCAGTGTGACAGTGAACACTGAAGCTTTCTTT,CASSVTVNTEAFF
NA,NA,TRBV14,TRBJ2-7,TGTGCCAGCAGCGCGGGACAGTTTAACGAGCAGTACTTC,CASSAGQFNEQYF
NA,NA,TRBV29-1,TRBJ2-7,TGCAGCATATCCTTAAACTCCTACGAGCAGTACTTC,CSISLNSYEQYF
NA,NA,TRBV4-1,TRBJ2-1,TGCGCCAGCAGCCAAGTTCCCGGCGGGGCCTCCTACAATGAGCAGTTCTTC,CASSQVPGGASYNEQFF
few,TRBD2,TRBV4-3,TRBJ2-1,TGCGCCAGCAGCCAAGCCTATAGCGGGAGCAATGAGCAGTTCTTC,CASSQAYSGSNEQFF
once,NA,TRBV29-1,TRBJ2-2,TGCAGCGTTCCAGGGCGCGGGGAGCTGTTTTTT,CSVPGRGELFF
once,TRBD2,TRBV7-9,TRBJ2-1,TGTGCCAGCAGCTTAAACTCGGGACTAGCGGGGAGCGGGGAGCAGTTCTTC,CASSLNSGLAGSGEQFF
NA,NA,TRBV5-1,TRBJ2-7,TGCGCCAGCAGCTTGTCGGCCGAGCAGTACTTC,CASSLSAEQYF
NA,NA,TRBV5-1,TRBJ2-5,TGCGCCAGCAGCCCCCTGGGGTCCAGGGTCGGAGAGACCCAGTACTTC,CASSPLGSRVGETQYF
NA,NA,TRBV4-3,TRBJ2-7,TGCGCCAGCAGCCAAGATAGGTTGGGGTACGAGCAGTACTTC,CASSQDRLGYEQYF
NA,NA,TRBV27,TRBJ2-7,TGTGCCAGCAGTTTAGCCACCCCTACTACAGGGAACGAGCAGTACTTC,CASSLATPTTGNEQYF
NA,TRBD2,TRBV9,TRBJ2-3,TGTGCCAGCAGCGACCTAGCGGGAGGGACTCAGGAGCAGTATTTT,CASSDLAGGTQEQYF
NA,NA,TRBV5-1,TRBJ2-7,TGCGCCAGCAGCCTAGAGCTCTCCTACGAGCAGTACTTC,CASSLELSYEQYF
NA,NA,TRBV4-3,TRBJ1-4,TGCGCCAGCAGCCAGACCCCGGGACTAAATGAAAAACTGTTTTTT,CASSQTPGLNEKLFF
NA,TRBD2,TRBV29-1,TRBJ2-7,TGCAGCGTTGGCGGGAGGGCTCGTGGAGGCTCCTACGAGCAGTACTTC,CSVGGRARGGSYEQYF
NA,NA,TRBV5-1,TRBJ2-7,TGCGCCAGCAGCCTGAAAGCATCCGAGCAGTACTTC,CASSLKASEQYF
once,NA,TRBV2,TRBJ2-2,TGTGCCAGCCCCAGGGATACCGGGGAGCTGTTTTTT,CASPRDTGELFF
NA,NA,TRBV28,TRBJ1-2,TGTGCCAGCAGTTCACTGGTGAACTATGGCTACACCTTC,CASSSLVNYGYTF
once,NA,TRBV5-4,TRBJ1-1,TGTGCCAGCAGCCAGTCCCCCTCGGCCCAGACGAACACTGAAGCTTTCTTT,CASSQSPSAQTNTEAFF
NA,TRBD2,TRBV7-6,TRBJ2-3,TGTGCCAGCAGCTCACTAGCGGCTAGCACAGATACGCAGTATTTT,CASSSLAASTDTQYF
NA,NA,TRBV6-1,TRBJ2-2,TGTGCCAGCCTGTCTAGTCAGTGGGAAACCGGGGAGCTGTTTTTT,CASLSSQWETGELFF